A selection of T cell receptor beta chains follows, all from one sample in a study of cytomegalovirus exposure and HLA in healthy donors. Libraries were prepared by immunoSEQ multiplex PCR; TCRdb keeps only in-frame clonotypes and omits some of them. Recorded for this sample: roughly 57,000 clones. Sequencing was performed on PBMCs. All receptors come from a man between 18 and 29 years old in good health and CMV-seropositive. CDR3s include the opening cysteine and the closing phenylalanine or tryptophan. Fields, in order: J gene, D gene, V gene, CDR3 protein, CDR3 DNA. The D gene is left open where the match is weak.

j_call: TRBJ1-5
d_call: NA
v_call: TRBV7-2
cdr3_aa: CASSLEMAGPLSNQPQHF
cdr3_nt: TGTGCCAGCAGCTTAGAAATGGCGGGACCGTTAAGCAATCAGCCCCAGCATTTT

j_call: TRBJ2-3
d_call: NA
v_call: TRBV9
cdr3_aa: CASSGEDVYPPTDTQYF
cdr3_nt: TGTGCCAGCAGCGGAGAGGATGTTTATCCTCCCACAGATACGCAGTATTTT

j_call: TRBJ2-3
d_call: TRBD1
v_call: TRBV6-1
cdr3_aa: CASSVQGVSTDTQYF
cdr3_nt: TGTGCCAGCAGTGTCCAGGGGGTTAGCACAGATACGCAGTATTTT

j_call: TRBJ1-1
d_call: NA
v_call: TRBV9
cdr3_aa: CASSVDQGQGTEAFF
cdr3_nt: TGTGCCAGCAGCGTAGATCAGGGGCAGGGCACTGAAGCTTTCTTT

j_call: TRBJ1-1
d_call: NA
v_call: TRBV4-1
cdr3_aa: CASSRWRNTEAFF
cdr3_nt: TGCGCCAGCAGCCGGTGGAGGAACACTGAAGCTTTCTTT

j_call: TRBJ2-2
d_call: TRBD2
v_call: TRBV4-1
cdr3_aa: CASSQDRAGGMWTGELFF
cdr3_nt: TGCGCCAGCAGCCAAGATCGGGCGGGAGGGATGTGGACCGGGGAGCTGTTTTTT

j_call: TRBJ1-2
d_call: NA
v_call: TRBV29-1
cdr3_aa: CSVEGPNYGYTF
cdr3_nt: TGCAGCGTTGAGGGGCCCAACTATGGCTACACCTTC

j_call: TRBJ2-7
d_call: TRBD2
v_call: TRBV9
cdr3_aa: CASSVDGVAGGGEQYF
cdr3_nt: TGTGCCAGCAGCGTAGACGGAGTAGCGGGAGGCGGCGAGCAGTACTTC

j_call: TRBJ2-7
d_call: NA
v_call: TRBV11-3
cdr3_aa: CASSLYTGSYEQYF
cdr3_nt: TGTGCCAGCAGCTTATATACAGGGTCCTACGAGCAGTACTTC

j_call: TRBJ2-1
d_call: TRBD2
v_call: TRBV9
cdr3_aa: CASSMGLGGYNEQFF
cdr3_nt: TGTGCCAGCAGCATGGGACTAGGGGGATACAATGAGCAGTTCTTC

j_call: TRBJ2-4
d_call: NA
v_call: TRBV18
cdr3_aa: CASSPPSGREAPNIQYF
cdr3_nt: TGTGCCAGCTCACCACCCAGCGGGCGTGAAGCCCCTAACATTCAGTACTTC

j_call: TRBJ2-5
d_call: TRBD2
v_call: TRBV6-1
cdr3_aa: CASSALAGSQETQYF
cdr3_nt: TGTGCCAGCAGTGCCCTAGCGGGGTCCCAAGAGACCCAGTACTTC

j_call: TRBJ2-5
d_call: TRBD1
v_call: TRBV5-1
cdr3_aa: CASSWPGTGRLETQYF
cdr3_nt: TGCGCCAGCAGCTGGCCCGGGACAGGGCGTTTGGAGACCCAGTACTTC

j_call: TRBJ2-7
d_call: NA
v_call: TRBV27
cdr3_aa: CASSFSQGPYEQYF
cdr3_nt: TGTGCCAGCAGTTTCTCCCAGGGGCCGTACGAGCAGTACTTC

j_call: TRBJ2-1
d_call: TRBD1
v_call: TRBV11-2
cdr3_aa: CASSPSTGDSYNEQFF
cdr3_nt: TGTGCCAGCAGCCCGAGTACAGGGGACTCCTACAATGAGCAGTTCTTC

j_call: TRBJ2-7
d_call: NA
v_call: TRBV2
cdr3_aa: CASGQGRTGYEQYF
cdr3_nt: TGTGCCAGCGGTCAGGGCCGTACCGGCTACGAGCAGTACTTC

j_call: TRBJ2-4
d_call: NA
v_call: TRBV28
cdr3_aa: CASSFTGAKNIQYF
cdr3_nt: TGTGCCAGCAGTTTCACGGGAGCCAAAAACATTCAGTACTTC

j_call: TRBJ2-1
d_call: TRBD2
v_call: TRBV30
cdr3_aa: CAWSAGTSGSDEQFF
cdr3_nt: TGTGCCTGGAGTGCCGGGACTAGCGGGAGCGATGAGCAGTTCTTC

j_call: TRBJ1-6
d_call: NA
v_call: TRBV9
cdr3_aa: CASSVDQFGDNSPLHF
cdr3_nt: TGTGCCAGCAGCGTAGATCAGTTTGGAGATAATTCACCCCTCCACTTT

j_call: TRBJ2-1
d_call: TRBD1
v_call: TRBV27
cdr3_aa: CASSPRNQGAGEQFF
cdr3_nt: TGTGCCAGCAGTCCCAGGAACCAGGGGGCAGGCGAGCAGTTCTTC

j_call: TRBJ1-3
d_call: NA
v_call: TRBV18
cdr3_aa: CASSTGTLYGNTIYF
cdr3_nt: TGTGCCAGTTCTACCGGGACTTTATACGGAAACACCATATATTTT

j_call: TRBJ1-2
d_call: TRBD1
v_call: TRBV7-9
cdr3_aa: CASSLGQGSYGYGYTF
cdr3_nt: TGTGCCAGCAGCTTGGGACAGGGATCGTATGGCTATGGCTACACCTTC

j_call: TRBJ1-2
d_call: NA
v_call: TRBV6-1
cdr3_aa: CASSQDPLGGGYTF
cdr3_nt: TGTGCCAGCAGTCAGGACCCTCTCGGGGGTGGCTACACCTTC

j_call: TRBJ1-4
d_call: NA
v_call: TRBV19
cdr3_aa: CASLRSTNEKLFF
cdr3_nt: TGTGCCAGTCTGAGGTCCACTAATGAAAAACTGTTTTTT

j_call: TRBJ2-7
d_call: TRBD1
v_call: TRBV19
cdr3_aa: CASSPGTVYEQYF
cdr3_nt: TGTGCCAGTTCCCCGGGGACAGTCTACGAGCAGTACTTC

j_call: TRBJ1-4
d_call: NA
v_call: TRBV6-1
cdr3_aa: CASSERVLAPNEKLFF
cdr3_nt: TGTGCCAGCAGTGAACGGGTTTTGGCACCTAATGAAAAACTGTTTTTT

j_call: TRBJ1-6
d_call: NA
v_call: TRBV30
cdr3_aa: CAWKSRGVSPLHF
cdr3_nt: TGTGCCTGGAAGTCACGGGGGGTGTCACCCCTCCACTTT

j_call: TRBJ2-6
d_call: NA
v_call: TRBV18
cdr3_aa: CASSPPAKAPVSGANVLTF
cdr3_nt: TGTGCCAGCTCACCACCCGCCAAAGCGCCCGTTTCTGGGGCCAACGTCCTGACTTTC

j_call: TRBJ2-7
d_call: TRBD2
v_call: TRBV19
cdr3_aa: CASIGTSGRQQYF
cdr3_nt: TGTGCCAGTATAGGGACTAGCGGGAGGCAGCAGTACTTC

j_call: TRBJ1-1
d_call: NA
v_call: TRBV2
cdr3_aa: CASSIQGDTEAFF
cdr3_nt: TGTGCCAGCAGTATACAGGGTGACACTGAAGCTTTCTTT

j_call: TRBJ1-4
d_call: NA
v_call: TRBV6-5
cdr3_aa: CASSYGDRRTNEKLFF
cdr3_nt: TGTGCCAGCAGTTACGGAGACAGGAGAACTAATGAAAAACTGTTTTTT

j_call: TRBJ1-1
d_call: NA
v_call: TRBV2
cdr3_aa: CASSSWGRTEAFF
cdr3_nt: TGTGCCAGCAGTTCGTGGGGGCGAACTGAAGCTTTCTTT

j_call: TRBJ2-5
d_call: TRBD1
v_call: TRBV7-9
cdr3_aa: CASSVLTGERETQYF
cdr3_nt: TGTGCCAGCAGCGTACTGACAGGGGAAAGGGAGACCCAGTACTTC

j_call: TRBJ1-1
d_call: NA
v_call: TRBV27
cdr3_aa: CASSSRDTGAFF
cdr3_nt: TGTGCCAGCAGTTCCCGGGACACCGGCGCTTTCTTT

j_call: TRBJ2-1
d_call: NA
v_call: TRBV29-1
cdr3_aa: CSVEGQNNEQFF
cdr3_nt: TGCAGCGTTGAAGGACAGAACAATGAGCAGTTCTTC

j_call: TRBJ2-1
d_call: TRBD2
v_call: TRBV11-2
cdr3_aa: CASSSGLAGGYYNEQFF
cdr3_nt: TGTGCCAGCAGCTCCGGACTAGCGGGAGGTTATTACAATGAGCAGTTCTTC

j_call: TRBJ2-3
d_call: NA
v_call: TRBV6-1
cdr3_aa: CASSEPLGTDTQYF
cdr3_nt: TGTGCCAGCAGTGAGCCTTTAGGCACAGATACGCAGTATTTT

j_call: TRBJ2-1
d_call: NA
v_call: TRBV6-5
cdr3_aa: CASSLEWTRDEQFF
cdr3_nt: TGTGCCAGCAGTTTAGAATGGACGAGGGATGAGCAGTTCTTC

j_call: TRBJ2-1
d_call: TRBD2
v_call: TRBV7-4
cdr3_aa: CASSLALAGGPSDEQFF
cdr3_nt: TGTGCCAGCAGCTTAGCGCTAGCGGGAGGGCCAAGCGATGAGCAGTTCTTC

j_call: TRBJ1-3
d_call: TRBD1
v_call: TRBV19
cdr3_aa: CASRSDRVSTGNTIYF
cdr3_nt: TGTGCCAGTAGATCGGACAGGGTGAGCACTGGAAACACCATATATTTT

j_call: TRBJ2-7
d_call: NA
v_call: TRBV7-2
cdr3_aa: CASSLVSGSSYEQYF
cdr3_nt: TGTGCCAGCAGCTTAGTTAGCGGTAGCTCCTACGAGCAGTACTTC

j_call: TRBJ2-7
d_call: TRBD2
v_call: TRBV7-3
cdr3_aa: CASSLDPASGGSYEQYF
cdr3_nt: TGTGCCAGCAGCTTAGATCCGGCTAGCGGGGGCTCCTACGAGCAGTACTTC

j_call: TRBJ1-1
d_call: TRBD1
v_call: TRBV7-2
cdr3_aa: CASSRRQGMNTEAFF
cdr3_nt: TGTGCCAGCAGCCGCAGACAGGGGATGAACACTGAAGCTTTCTTT